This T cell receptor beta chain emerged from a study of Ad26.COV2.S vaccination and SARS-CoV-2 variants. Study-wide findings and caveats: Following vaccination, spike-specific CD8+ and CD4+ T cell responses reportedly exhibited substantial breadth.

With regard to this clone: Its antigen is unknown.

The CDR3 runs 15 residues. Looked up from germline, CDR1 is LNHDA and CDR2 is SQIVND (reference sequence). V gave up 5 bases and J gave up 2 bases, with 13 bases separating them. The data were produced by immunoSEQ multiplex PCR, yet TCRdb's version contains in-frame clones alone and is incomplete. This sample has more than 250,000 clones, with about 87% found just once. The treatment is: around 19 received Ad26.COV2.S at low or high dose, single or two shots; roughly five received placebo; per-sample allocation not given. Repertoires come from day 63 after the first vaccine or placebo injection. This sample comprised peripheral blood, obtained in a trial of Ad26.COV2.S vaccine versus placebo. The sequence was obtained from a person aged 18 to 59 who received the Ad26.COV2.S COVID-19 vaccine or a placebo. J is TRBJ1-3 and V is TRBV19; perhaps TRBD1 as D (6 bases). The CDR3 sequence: CASSLVQGTGNTIYF. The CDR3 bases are TGTGCCAGTAGTTTGGTCCAGGGGACTGGAAACACCATATATTTT.